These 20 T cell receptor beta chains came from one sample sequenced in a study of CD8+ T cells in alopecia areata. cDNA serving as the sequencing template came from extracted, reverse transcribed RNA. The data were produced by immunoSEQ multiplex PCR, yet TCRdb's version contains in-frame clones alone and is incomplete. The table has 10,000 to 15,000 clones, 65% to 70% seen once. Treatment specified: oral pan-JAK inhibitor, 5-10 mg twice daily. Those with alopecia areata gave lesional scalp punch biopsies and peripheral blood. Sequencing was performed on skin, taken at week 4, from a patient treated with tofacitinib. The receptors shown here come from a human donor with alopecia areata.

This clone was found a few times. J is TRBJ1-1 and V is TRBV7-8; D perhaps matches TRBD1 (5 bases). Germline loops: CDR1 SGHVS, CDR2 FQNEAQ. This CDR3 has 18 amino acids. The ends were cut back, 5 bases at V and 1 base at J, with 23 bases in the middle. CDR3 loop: CASSRAPGTHTANTEAFF. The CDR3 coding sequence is TGTGCCAGCAGCCGGGCGCCCGGGACTCACACGGCGAACACTGAAGCTTTCTTT.

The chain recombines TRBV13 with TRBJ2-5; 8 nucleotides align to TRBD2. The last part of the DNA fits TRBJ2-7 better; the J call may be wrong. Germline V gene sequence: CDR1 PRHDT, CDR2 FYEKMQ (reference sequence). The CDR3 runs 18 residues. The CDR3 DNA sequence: TGTGCCAGCAGCTTTAGCCACTTAACCGGGACTAGCTCCTACGAGCAGTACTTC. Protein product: CASSFSHLTGTSSYEQYF.

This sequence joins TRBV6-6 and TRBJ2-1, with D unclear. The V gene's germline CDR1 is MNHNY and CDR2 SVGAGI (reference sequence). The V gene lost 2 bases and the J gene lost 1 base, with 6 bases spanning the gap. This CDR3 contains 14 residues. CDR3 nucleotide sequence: TGTGCCAGCAGTTACGGCGGTTCCTACAATGAGCAGTTCTTC. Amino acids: CASSYGGSYNEQFF.

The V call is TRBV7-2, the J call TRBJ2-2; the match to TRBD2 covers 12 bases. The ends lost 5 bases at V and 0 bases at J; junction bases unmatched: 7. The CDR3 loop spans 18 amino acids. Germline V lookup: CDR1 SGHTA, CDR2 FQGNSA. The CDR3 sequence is CASSPSASGGANTGELFF. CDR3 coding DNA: TGTGCCAGCAGCCCTAGCGCTAGCGGGGGGGCGAACACCGGGGAGCTGTTTTTT.

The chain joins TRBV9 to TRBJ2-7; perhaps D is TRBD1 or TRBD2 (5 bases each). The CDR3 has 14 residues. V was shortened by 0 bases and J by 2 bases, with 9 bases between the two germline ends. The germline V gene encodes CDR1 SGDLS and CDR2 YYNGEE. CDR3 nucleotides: TGTGCCAGCAGCGTAGGAGGGGTGACCTACGAGCAGTACTTC. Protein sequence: CASSVGGVTYEQYF.

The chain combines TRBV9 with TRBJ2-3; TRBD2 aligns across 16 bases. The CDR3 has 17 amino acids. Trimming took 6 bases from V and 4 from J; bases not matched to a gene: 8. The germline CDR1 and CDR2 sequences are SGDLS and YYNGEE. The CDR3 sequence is CASTSGLAGGRADTQYF. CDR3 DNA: TGTGCCAGCACCTCGGGACTAGCGGGGGGGCGGGCAGATACGCAGTATTTT.

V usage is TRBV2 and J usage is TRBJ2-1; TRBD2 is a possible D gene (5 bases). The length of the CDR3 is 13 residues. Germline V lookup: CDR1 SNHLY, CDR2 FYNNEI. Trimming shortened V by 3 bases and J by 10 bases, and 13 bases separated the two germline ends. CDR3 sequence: CASSDLAGSEQFF. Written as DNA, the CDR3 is TGTGCCAGCAGTGACCTGGCGGGTAGCGAGCAGTTCTTC.

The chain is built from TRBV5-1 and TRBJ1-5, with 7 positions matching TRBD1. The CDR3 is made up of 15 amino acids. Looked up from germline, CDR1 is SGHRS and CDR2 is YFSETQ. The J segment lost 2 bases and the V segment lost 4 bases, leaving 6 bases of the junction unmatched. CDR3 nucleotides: TGCGCCAGCAGCCCCGAGGGGGCGGGCAATCAGCCCCAGCATTTT. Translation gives CASSPEGAGNQPQHF.

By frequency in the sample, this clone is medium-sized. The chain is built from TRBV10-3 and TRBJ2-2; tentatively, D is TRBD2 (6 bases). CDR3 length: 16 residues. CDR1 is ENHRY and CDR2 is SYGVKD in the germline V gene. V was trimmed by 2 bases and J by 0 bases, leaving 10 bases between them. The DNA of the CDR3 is TGTGCCATCAGTGAGAGGACTACTGCGAACACCGGGGAGCTGTTTTTT. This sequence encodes CAISERTTANTGELFF.

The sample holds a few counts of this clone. In nucleotides, the CDR3 is TGTGCCAGCAGCGCAGATAGCCATAATTCACCCCTCCACTTT. This gives the protein CASSADSHNSPLHF. The chain carries TRBV7-9 and TRBJ1-6; D not resolved. Germline CDR1 SEHNR, CDR2 FQNEAQ (reference sequence). Deletions cut 5 bases from V and 5 bases from J, with 10 bases between. The CDR3 runs 14 residues.

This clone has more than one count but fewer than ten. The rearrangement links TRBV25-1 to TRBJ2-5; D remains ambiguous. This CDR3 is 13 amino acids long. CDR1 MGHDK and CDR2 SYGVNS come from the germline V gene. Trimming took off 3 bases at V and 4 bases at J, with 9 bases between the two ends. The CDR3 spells CASSDSPRETQYF. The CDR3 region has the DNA TGTGCCAGCAGTGATAGTCCAAGAGAGACCCAGTACTTC. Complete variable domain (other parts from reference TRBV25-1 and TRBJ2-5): EADIYQTPRYLVIGTGKKITLECSQTMGHDKMYWYQQDPGMELHLIHYSYGVNSTEKGDLSSESTVSRIRTEHFPLTLESARPSHTSQYLCASSDSPRETQYFGPGTRLLVL.

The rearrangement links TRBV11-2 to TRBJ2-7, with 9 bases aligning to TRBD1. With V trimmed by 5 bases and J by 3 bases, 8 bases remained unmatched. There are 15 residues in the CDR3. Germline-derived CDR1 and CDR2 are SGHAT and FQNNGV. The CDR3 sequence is CASSGPGTGYYEQYF. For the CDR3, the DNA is TGTGCCAGCAGCGGCCCCGGGACAGGGTACTACGAGCAGTACTTC.

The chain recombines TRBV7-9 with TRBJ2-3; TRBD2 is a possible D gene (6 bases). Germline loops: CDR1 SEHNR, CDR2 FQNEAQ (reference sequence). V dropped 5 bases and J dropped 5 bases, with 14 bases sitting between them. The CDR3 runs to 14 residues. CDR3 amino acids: CASSASGRGDTQYF. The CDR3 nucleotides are TGTGCCAGCAGCGCAAGTGGGCGGGGAGATACGCAGTATTTT.

The CDR3 here is CASSPGEQGVGEQYF. As DNA, the CDR3 is TGTGCCAGCTCACCAGGAGAACAGGGGGTCGGAGAGCAGTACTTC. V is TRBV18 and J is TRBJ2-7; TRBD1 agrees at 8 bases. V lost 2 bases to trimming and J lost 7 bases; unmatched junction nucleotides: 10. Germline values: CDR1 KGHSH, CDR2 LQKENI. There are 15 residues in the CDR3. The full variable domain, with the rest looked up from reference TRBV18 and TRBJ2-7, is NAGVMQNPRHLVRRRGQEARLRCSPMKGHSHVYWYRQLPEEGLKFMVYLQKENIIDESGMPKERFSAEFPKEGPSILRIQQVVRGDSAAYFCASSPGEQGVGEQYFGPGTRLTVT.

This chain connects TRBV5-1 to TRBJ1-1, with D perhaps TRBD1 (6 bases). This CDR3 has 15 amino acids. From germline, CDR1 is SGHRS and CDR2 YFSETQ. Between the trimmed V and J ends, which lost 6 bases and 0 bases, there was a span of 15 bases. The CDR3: CASKQGGLMNTEAFF. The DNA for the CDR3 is TGCGCCAGCAAACAGGGTGGGCTTATGAACACTGAAGCTTTCTTT.

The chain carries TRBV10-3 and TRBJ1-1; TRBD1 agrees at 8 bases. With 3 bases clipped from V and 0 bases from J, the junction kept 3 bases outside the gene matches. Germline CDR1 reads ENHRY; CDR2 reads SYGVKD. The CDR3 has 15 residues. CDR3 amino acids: CAISDPTGVNTEAFF. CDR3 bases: TGTGCCATCAGTGACCCGACAGGGGTGAACACTGAAGCTTTCTTT.

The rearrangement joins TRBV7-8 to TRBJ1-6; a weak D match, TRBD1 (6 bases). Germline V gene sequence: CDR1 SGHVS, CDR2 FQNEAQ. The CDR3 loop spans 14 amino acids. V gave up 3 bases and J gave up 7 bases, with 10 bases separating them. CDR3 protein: CASSFGQLNSPLHF. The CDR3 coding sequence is TGTGCCAGCAGCTTTGGACAGCTAAATTCACCCCTCCACTTT.

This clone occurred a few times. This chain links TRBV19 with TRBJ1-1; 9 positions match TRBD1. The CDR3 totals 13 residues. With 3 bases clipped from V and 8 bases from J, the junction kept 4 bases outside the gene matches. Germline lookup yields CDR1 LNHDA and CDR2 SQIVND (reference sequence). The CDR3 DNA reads TGTGCCAGTAGTATCGGGACAGGGAGGGAAGCTTTCTTT. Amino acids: CASSIGTGREAFF.

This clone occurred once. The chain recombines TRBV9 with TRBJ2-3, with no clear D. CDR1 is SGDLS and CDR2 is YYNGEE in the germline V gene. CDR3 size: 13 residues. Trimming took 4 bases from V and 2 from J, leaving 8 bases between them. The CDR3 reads CASSPINTDTQYF. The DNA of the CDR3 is TGTGCCAGCAGCCCGATAAACACAGATACGCAGTATTTT.

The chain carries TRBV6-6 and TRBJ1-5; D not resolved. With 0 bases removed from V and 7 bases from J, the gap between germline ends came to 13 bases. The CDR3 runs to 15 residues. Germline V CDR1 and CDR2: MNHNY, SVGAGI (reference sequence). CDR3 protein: CASSYSGGLGQPQHF. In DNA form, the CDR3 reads TGTGCCAGCAGTTACTCGGGCGGACTCGGGCAGCCCCAGCATTTT.